This T cell receptor (beta chain) comes out of a study of T cell changes during pregnancy in multiple sclerosis. The length of the CDR3 is 15 residues. The germline V gene has CDR1 SGHNT and CDR2 YYREEE (reference sequence). After removal of 2 bases from V and 9 bases from J, the junction contained 8 bases not matched to a gene. This table comes from immunoSEQ multiplex PCR, and its TCRdb copy is limited to in-frame clones, with some not included. The sample holds more than 55,000 clones, about 85% seen once. V is TRBV5-4 and J is TRBJ2-7; 13 positions match TRBD2. Sample: CD4+ T cells from peripheral blood mononuclear cells, taken in the third trimester of pregnancy. The sequence was obtained from a female donor with multiple sclerosis, enrolled in a pregnancy study. The CDR3 nucleotides read TGTGCCAGCAGCTTACCCGGGACTAGCGGGGTAGCGCAGTACTTC. Translation: CASSLPGTSGVAQYF.